These 11 T cell receptor beta chains share one sample of origin, sequenced in a study of T cell responses to AZD1222 COVID-19 vaccine. The table came from immunoSEQ multiplex PCR; TCRdb's copy has only in-frame clones and leaves some out. The sample holds tens of thousands of clones, 85% to 90% seen once. The material sequenced was peripheral blood, taken 28 days after the second AZD1222 dose. These receptors came from an adult who received the AZD1222 COVID-19 vaccine.

This clone has only one observation. V and J are TRBV11-2 and TRBJ2-1; 11 nucleotides agree with TRBD2. V shed 3 bases and J 7 bases; nucleotides not matched to a gene: 11. Per the germline V gene, CDR1 is SGHAT and CDR2 is FQNNGV. There are 17 residues in the CDR3. CDR3 region: CASSFEGVAGGRNEQFF. CDR3 nucleotide sequence: TGTGCCAGCAGCTTTGAAGGGGTAGCGGGGGGGAGAAATGAGCAGTTCTTC.

This clone was found once. This chain joins TRBV4-2 and TRBJ2-7, with 13 bases aligning to TRBD2. There are 16 residues in the CDR3. The junction had 6 bases not matched to a gene; V was cut back by 4 bases and J by 3 bases. Germline CDR1 reads LGHNA; CDR2 reads YNFKEQ. CDR3 amino acids: CASSRRLAGGRYEQYF. The DNA of the CDR3 is TGTGCCAGCAGCCGCCGACTAGCGGGGGGACGCTACGAGCAGTACTTC.

The V call is TRBV7-9, the J call TRBJ2-2, with TRBD2 as a possible D gene (7 bases). The CDR3 sequence is 16 residues long. Germline values: CDR1 SEHNR, CDR2 FQNEAQ (reference sequence). V was clipped by 0 bases and J by 4 bases, with 12 bases between them. The CDR3 bases are TGTGCCAGCAGCTTAGCAACAGGGAGGGGCACCGGGGAGCTGTTTTTT. It yields the protein CASSLATGRGTGELFF.

This clone was seen only once. The chain employs TRBV28 and TRBJ1-5; D not certain. The germline V gene encodes CDR1 MDHEN and CDR2 SYDVKM. Trimming took 11 bases from V and 6 from J, leaving 17 bases between them. The CDR3 spans 13 residues. The CDR3 loop reads CAADASRSQPQHF. DNA for the CDR3: TGTGCCGCAGATGCTAGTCGGTCTCAGCCCCAGCATTTT.

This clone has a single count. The chain recombines TRBV30 with TRBJ1-6; no firm D call. The CDR3 is 14 amino acids. The V end lost 2 bases, the J end lost 8 bases, and 13 bases lay between the germline ends. The germline V gene has CDR1 GTSNPN and CDR2 SVGIG (reference sequence). The CDR3 sequence: CAWSPLTSDSPLHF. DNA of the CDR3: TGTGCCTGGAGTCCCTTGACGAGCGATTCACCCCTCCACTTT.

V and J are TRBV2 and TRBJ1-5; tentatively, D is TRBD1 (5 bases). V lost 3 bases, J lost 6 bases, and 9 bases lay in between. This CDR3 contains 13 residues. Per the germline V gene, CDR1 is SNHLY and CDR2 is FYNNEI. The CDR3 coding sequence is TGTGCCAGCAGTGAGAAGGGGAGTCAGCCCCAGCATTTT. This translates into CASSEKGSQPQHF.

This rearrangement joins TRBV3-1 (or the pseudogene TRBV3-2) to TRBJ2-7, with 8 bases aligning to TRBD2. With V trimmed by 3 bases and J by 3 bases, 7 bases remained unmatched. Germline V gives CDR1 LGHDT, CDR2 YNNKEL (reference sequence). This CDR3 spans 15 amino acids. CDR3 bases: TGTGCCAGCAGCCAGCGCCGGGGGGGCGTCTACGAGCAGTACTTC. The encoded protein is CASSQRRGGVYEQYF.

This chain connects TRBV19 to TRBJ1-1; 11 bases match TRBD1. The V segment lost 7 bases and the J segment 11 bases; nucleotides outside the gene matches: 12. The CDR3 has 14 residues. Germline CDR1 reads LNHDA; CDR2 reads SQIVND (reference sequence). The chain's CDR3 is CASTDRGLTGLAFF. The CDR3 DNA sequence: TGTGCCAGTACGGACAGGGGGCTGACCGGGTTGGCTTTCTTT.

The J gene is TRBJ1-1, the V gene TRBV19; weak D call: TRBD1 (5 bases). This CDR3 is 13 amino acids long. CDR1 is LNHDA and CDR2 is SQIVND in the germline V gene (reference sequence). Trimming shortened V by 7 bases and J by 4 bases, and 13 bases separated the two germline ends. The CDR3 DNA sequence: TGTGCCAGTAAACGGGGCGTTGGCACTGAAGCTTTCTTT. Amino acids: CASKRGVGTEAFF.

V gene TRBV6-4 combines with J gene TRBJ1-6; D is perhaps TRBD1 (5 bases). CDR1 MRHNA and CDR2 SNTAGT come from the germline V gene. V was trimmed by 9 bases and J by 0 bases, leaving 15 bases between them. The CDR3 is made up of 16 amino acids. The CDR3 coding sequence is TGTGCCAGTCGGGACTTCCCAGACTCCTATAATTCACCCCTCCACTTT. Protein sequence: CASRDFPDSYNSPLHF.

As regards this clone: The sample carries other DNA sequences with the same CDR3. The genes are TRBV18 and TRBJ1-1; D might be TRBD1 (5 bases). The CDR3 runs 13 residues. Germline assignment: CDR1 KGHSH and CDR2 LQKENI. The V gene lost 3 bases and the J gene lost 1 base, with 6 bases spanning the gap. The CDR3 protein is CASSPGENTEAFF. CDR3 in DNA: TGTGCCAGCTCACCGGGGGAGAACACTGAAGCTTTCTTT.